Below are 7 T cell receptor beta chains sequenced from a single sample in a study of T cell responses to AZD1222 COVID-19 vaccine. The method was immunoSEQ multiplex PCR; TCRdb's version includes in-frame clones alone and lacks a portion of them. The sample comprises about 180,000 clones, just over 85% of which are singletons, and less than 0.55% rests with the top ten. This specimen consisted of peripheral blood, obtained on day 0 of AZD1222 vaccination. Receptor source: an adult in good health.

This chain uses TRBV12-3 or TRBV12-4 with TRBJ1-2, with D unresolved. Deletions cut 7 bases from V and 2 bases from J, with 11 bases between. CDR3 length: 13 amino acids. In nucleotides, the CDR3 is TGTGCCAGCACCCAGACACCGAACTATGGCTACACCTTC. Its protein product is CASTQTPNYGYTF.

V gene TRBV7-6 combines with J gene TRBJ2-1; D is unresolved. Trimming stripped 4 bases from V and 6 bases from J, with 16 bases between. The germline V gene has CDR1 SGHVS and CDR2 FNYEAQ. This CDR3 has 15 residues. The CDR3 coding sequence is TGTGCCAGCAGCTCCCCGCGGACCGCCGTCAATGAGCAGTTCTTC. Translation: CASSSPRTAVNEQFF.

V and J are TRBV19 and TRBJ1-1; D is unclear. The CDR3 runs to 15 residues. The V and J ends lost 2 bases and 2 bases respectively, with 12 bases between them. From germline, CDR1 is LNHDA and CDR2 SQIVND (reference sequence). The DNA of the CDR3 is TGTGCCAGTAGTATATTTGGACTGAGAAACACTGAAGCTTTCTTT. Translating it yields CASSIFGLRNTEAFF.

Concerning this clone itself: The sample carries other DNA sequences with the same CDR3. The DNA for the CDR3 is TGTGCCAGCAGCCAAGACGTTAACACTGAAGCTTTCTTT. Translated: CASSQDVNTEAFF. The rearrangement joins TRBV14 to TRBJ1-1; no definite D call. The CDR3 runs 13 residues. Trimming stripped 0 bases from V and 2 bases from J, with 4 bases between. Germline CDR1 is SGHDN and CDR2 is FVKESK.

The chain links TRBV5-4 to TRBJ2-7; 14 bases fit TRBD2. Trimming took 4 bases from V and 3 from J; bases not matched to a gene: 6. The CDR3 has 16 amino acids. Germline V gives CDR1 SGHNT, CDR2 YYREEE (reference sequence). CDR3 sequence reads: CASSQGLAGVRYEQYF. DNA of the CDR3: TGTGCCAGCAGCCAGGGACTAGCGGGAGTTCGCTACGAGCAGTACTTC.

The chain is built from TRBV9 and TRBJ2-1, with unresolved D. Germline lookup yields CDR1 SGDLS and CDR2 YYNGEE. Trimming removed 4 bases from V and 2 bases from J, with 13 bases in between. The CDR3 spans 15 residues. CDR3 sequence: CASSPRRIPYNEQFF. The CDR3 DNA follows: TGTGCCAGCAGCCCCCGCCGGATCCCCTACAATGAGCAGTTCTTC.

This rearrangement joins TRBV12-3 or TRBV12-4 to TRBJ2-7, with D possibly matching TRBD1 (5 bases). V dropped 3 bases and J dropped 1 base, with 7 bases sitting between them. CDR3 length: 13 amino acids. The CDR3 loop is CASSLGRSYEQYF. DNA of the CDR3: TGTGCCAGCAGTTTGGGGCGATCCTACGAGCAGTACTTC.